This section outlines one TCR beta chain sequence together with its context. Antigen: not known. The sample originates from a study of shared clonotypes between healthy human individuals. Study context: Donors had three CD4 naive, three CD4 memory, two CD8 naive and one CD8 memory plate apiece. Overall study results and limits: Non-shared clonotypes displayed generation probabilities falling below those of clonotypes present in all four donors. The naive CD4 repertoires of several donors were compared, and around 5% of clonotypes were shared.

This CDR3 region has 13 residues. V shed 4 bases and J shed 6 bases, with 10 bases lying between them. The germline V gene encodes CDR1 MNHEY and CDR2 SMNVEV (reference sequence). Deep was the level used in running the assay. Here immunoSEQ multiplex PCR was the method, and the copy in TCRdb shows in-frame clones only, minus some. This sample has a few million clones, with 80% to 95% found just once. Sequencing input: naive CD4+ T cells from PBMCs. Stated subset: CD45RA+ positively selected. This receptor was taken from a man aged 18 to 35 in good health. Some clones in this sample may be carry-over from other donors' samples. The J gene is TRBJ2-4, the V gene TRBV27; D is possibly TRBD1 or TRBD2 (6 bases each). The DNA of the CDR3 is TGTGCCAGCAGTTCCAGGGGAGGAAACATTCAGTACTTC. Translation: CASSSRGGNIQYF.